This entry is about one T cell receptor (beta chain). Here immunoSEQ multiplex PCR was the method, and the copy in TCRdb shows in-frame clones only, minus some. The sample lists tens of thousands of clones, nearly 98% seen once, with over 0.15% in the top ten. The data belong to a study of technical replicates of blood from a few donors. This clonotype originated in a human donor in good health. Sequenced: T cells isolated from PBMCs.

The chain's CDR3 is CSVRQGVDYGYTF. The DNA of the CDR3 is TGCAGCGTTCGACAGGGGGTCGACTATGGCTACACCTTC. The chain couples TRBV29-1 to TRBJ1-2; 9 positions agree with TRBD1. Trimming at V came to 5 bases and at J to 3 bases, leaving 4 bases not matched to a gene. The germline V gene has CDR1 SQVTM and CDR2 ANQGSEA. The CDR3 is 13 amino acids.